The next 32 T cell receptor beta chains were all read from a single sample in a study of cytomegalovirus exposure and HLA in healthy donors. The method was immunoSEQ multiplex PCR; TCRdb's version includes in-frame clones alone and lacks a portion of them. The table has 100,000 to 150,000 clones, 85% to 90% seen once; the top ten hold approximately 1.5%. The sequencing sample was made of PBMCs. These receptors came from a man in his thirties or forties in good health and CMV-seronegative.

This clone has just a few counts. The CDR3 reads CASRQGTVEQYF. Here the CDR3 DNA reads TGCGCCAGCAGACAAGGGACAGTCGAGCAGTACTTC. V usage is TRBV10-2 and J usage is TRBJ2-7; TRBD1 matches at 7 bases. The CDR3 extends over 12 amino acids. Germline V gene lookup returns CDR1 WSHSY and CDR2 SAAADI. J gave up 6 bases and V 6 bases, and 5 bases lay outside the gene matches.

This clone was counted once. This chain connects TRBV4-3 to TRBJ2-1, with TRBD2 identical over 15 bases. CDR1 LGHNA and CDR2 YSLEER come from the germline V gene. V trimming: 4 bases; J trimming: 9 bases; junction bases outside the gene matches: 19. CDR3 length equals 20 residues. Here the CDR3 reads CASSPKGLSGTSGRNSEQFF. As DNA, the CDR3 is TGCGCCAGCAGCCCCAAGGGCCTCTCCGGGACTAGCGGGAGGAATAGTGAGCAGTTCTTC.

Only one count was recorded for this clone. The chain is built from TRBV5-1 and TRBJ1-1, with D tentatively TRBD1 (6 bases). Germline V gene sequence: CDR1 SGHRS, CDR2 YFSETQ. The CDR3 extends over 15 amino acids. V gave up 1 base and J gave up 4 bases, with 14 bases separating them. For the CDR3, the DNA is TGCGCCAGCAGCTTGCGTCCAGGGGTCGCCACTGAAGCTTTCTTT. Encoded protein: CASSLRPGVATEAFF. The variable domain in full, completed from reference TRBV5-1 and TRBJ1-1, reads KAGVTQTPRYLIKTRGQQVTLSCSPISGHRSVSWYQQTPGQGLQFLFEYFSETQRNKGNFPGRFSGRQFSNSRSEMNVSTLELGDSALYLCASSLRPGVATEAFFGQGTRLTVV.

The chain has TRBV10-3 and TRBJ1-2; maybe TRBD1 (6 bases). Germline CDR1 reads ENHRY; CDR2 reads SYGVKD. The CDR3 is 15 amino acids. Trimming removed 7 bases from V and 1 base from J, with 16 bases in between. The CDR3, as DNA: TGTGCCATCAAAAGACAGGTCGGAGTTAACTATGGCTACACCTTC. Translated: CAIKRQVGVNYGYTF.

CDR3 in amino acids: CASKVRTGTSWAFF. The DNA for the CDR3 is TGTGCCAGCAAGGTTCGGACAGGGACCTCCTGGGCTTTCTTT. The rearrangement uses TRBV7-7 and TRBJ1-1; TRBD1 agrees at 8 bases. The CDR3 consists of 14 residues. V lost 7 bases to trimming and J lost 11 bases; unmatched junction nucleotides: 15. Germline loops: CDR1 SSHAT, CDR2 FNYEAQ (reference sequence).

This chain links TRBV4-1 with TRBJ2-2, with a weak D call TRBD2 (6 bases). Germline assignment: CDR1 MGHRA and CDR2 YSYEKL. V gave up 0 bases and J gave up 1 base, with 6 bases separating them. The CDR3 contains 15 residues. The DNA of the CDR3 is TGCGCCAGCAGCCAAGAGGGAGGGAACACCGGGGAGCTGTTTTTT. Translated: CASSQEGGNTGELFF.

This rearrangement joins TRBV19 to TRBJ2-1; TRBD2 matches at 9 bases. The V gene end was trimmed by 6 bases and the J gene end by 13 bases; junction bases not matched to a gene: 7. The CDR3 has 12 residues. The V gene's germline CDR1 is LNHDA and CDR2 SQIVND (reference sequence). The CDR3 nucleotides read TGTGCCAGTAGCCGTCTAGCGGGGAGTCAGTTCTTC. Translated: CASSRLAGSQFF. Full variable domain (remainder filled in from reference TRBV19 and TRBJ2-1): DGGITQSPKYLFRKEGQNVTLSCEQNLNHDAMYWYRQDPGQGLRLIYYSQIVNDFQKGDIAEGYSVSREKKESFPLTVTSAQKNPTAFYLCASSRLAGSQFFGPGTRLTVL.

The chain combines TRBV6-5 with TRBJ2-1; 10 positions match TRBD2. Germline CDR1 and CDR2: MNHEY and SVGAGI. V lost 2 bases and J lost 4; bases outside the gene matches: 2. The CDR3 has 15 amino acids. The CDR3 DNA follows: TGTGCCAGCAGTTACGCTAGCGGGAGTTACAATGAGCAGTTCTTC. Amino acid sequence: CASSYASGSYNEQFF.

The chain couples TRBV12-5 to TRBJ1-3, with D possibly TRBD1 on 5 matching bases. V was clipped by 3 bases and J by 3 bases, with 9 bases between them. The CDR3 loop spans 14 amino acids. Germline CDR1 reads LGHNT; CDR2 reads FRNRAP. The CDR3 bases are TGTGCTAGTGGTTTCCCAGGGAATGGAAACACCATATATTTT. The encoded protein is CASGFPGNGNTIYF.

The chain couples TRBV6-5 to TRBJ1-1; D gene uncertain. The CDR3 runs 13 residues. Germline values: CDR1 MNHEY, CDR2 SVGAGI. V lost 2 bases and J lost 2, with 6 bases in between. For the CDR3, the DNA is TGTGCCAGCAGTTACGAGAGTAACACTGAAGCTTTCTTT. This sequence encodes CASSYESNTEAFF.

The CDR3 loop reads CAWGPGQGFTDTQYF. In DNA, the CDR3 is TGTGCCTGGGGCCCGGGACAGGGGTTTACAGATACGCAGTATTTT. The genes are TRBV30 and TRBJ2-3; TRBD1 agrees at 10 bases. The V and J ends lost 5 bases and 3 bases, in that order; junction bases with no gene match: 8. Germline CDR1 is GTSNPN and CDR2 is SVGIG (reference sequence). CDR3 length equals 15 residues.

V gene TRBV2 combines with J gene TRBJ2-1; TRBD2 matches 8 bases. After removal of 8 bases from V and 4 bases from J, the junction contained 10 bases not matched to a gene. The V gene's germline CDR1 is SNHLY and CDR2 FYNNEI. The CDR3 spans 15 residues. The CDR3 region is CASAPSGSKYNEQFF. For the CDR3, the DNA is TGTGCCAGCGCCCCCAGCGGGAGTAAATACAATGAGCAGTTCTTC.

This chain uses TRBV30 with TRBJ2-5; 7 bases align to TRBD1. Germline V gene data show CDR1 as GTSNPN and CDR2 as SVGIG (reference sequence). Losses at the gene ends were 2 bases for V and 5 bases for J; bases not matched to a gene: 14. The CDR3 consists of 16 residues. Here the CDR3 DNA reads TGTGCCTGGAGTCTCGAAGGGACAGCCCTCGGGGAGACCCAGTACTTC. Translating gives CAWSLEGTALGETQYF.

The chain employs TRBV5-4 and TRBJ1-2; 7 nucleotides line up with TRBD1. The CDR3 sequence is 15 residues long. The germline CDR1 and CDR2 sequences are SGHNT and YYREEE (reference sequence). After removal of 6 bases from V and 4 bases from J, the junction contained 12 bases not matched to a gene. The chain's CDR3 is CASTNERGRSYGYTF. The CDR3 DNA reads as TGTGCCAGCACCAACGAGAGGGGGCGCAGCTATGGCTACACCTTC. Variable domain in full (rest from reference TRBV5-4 and TRBJ1-2): ETGVTQSPTHLIKTRGQQVTLRCSSQSGHNTVSWYQQALGQGPQFIFQYYREEENGRGNFPPRFSGLQFPNYSSELNVNALELDDSALYLCASTNERGRSYGYTFGSGTRLTVV.

CDR3 region: CAWSPLLERGQYEQYF. In DNA form, the CDR3 reads TGTGCCTGGAGTCCACTTTTGGAGCGCGGACAATACGAGCAGTACTTC. The chain employs TRBV30 and TRBJ2-7, with D possibly TRBD1 on 5 matching bases. Germline V lookup: CDR1 GTSNPN, CDR2 SVGIG (reference sequence). V was shortened by 2 bases and J by 4 bases, with 21 bases between the two germline ends. The CDR3 totals 16 residues.

This clone was seen only a few times. The chain links TRBV11-2 to TRBJ2-7; D not resolved. The length of the CDR3 is 12 residues. Germline lookup yields CDR1 SGHAT and CDR2 FQNNGV. The V end lost 7 bases, the J end lost 1 base, and 8 bases lay between the germline ends. CDR3 sequence: CASKGRSYEQYF. CDR3 in DNA: TGTGCCAGCAAAGGCAGGTCCTACGAGCAGTACTTC.

The chain employs TRBV5-1 and TRBJ2-7; D might be TRBD1 (5 bases). The CDR3 extends over 13 amino acids. Trimming stripped 6 bases from V and 6 bases from J, with 16 bases between. Germline loops: CDR1 SGHRS, CDR2 YFSETQ. The CDR3 spells CASKYSTVSEQYF. The DNA for the CDR3 is TGCGCCAGCAAGTACTCGACAGTTTCCGAGCAGTACTTC.

This chain connects TRBV14 to TRBJ2-1; D is ambiguous. The CDR3 extends over 13 amino acids. The V gene's germline CDR1 is SGHDN and CDR2 FVKESK. Between the trimmed V and J ends, which lost 0 bases and 8 bases, there was a span of 8 bases. The CDR3 DNA is TGTGCCAGCAGCCAAGATGTACTCGATGAGCAGTTCTTC. It translates to CASSQDVLDEQFF.

Of note for this clone: Within the sample, other DNA sequences also encode this same CDR3. The V call is TRBV29-1, the J call TRBJ1-1, with TRBD1 matching 9 bases. V trimming: 6 bases; J trimming: 4 bases; junction bases outside the gene matches: 0. This CDR3 is 11 amino acids long. In germline, CDR1 is SQVTM, CDR2 ANQGSEA. The CDR3 here is CSVDRGTEAFF. As DNA, the CDR3 is TGCAGCGTGGACAGGGGCACTGAAGCTTTCTTT.

The chain uses TRBV9 and TRBJ2-2, with TRBD1 identical over 8 bases. CDR3 length equals 14 residues. CDR1 and CDR2 from the germline V gene are SGDLS and YYNGEE. Germline trimming cut 10 bases from V and 6 bases from J; bases unmatched to any gene: 11. The CDR3 reads CASSGQGISGELFF. CDR3 sequence (DNA): TGTGCCTCAAGCGGACAGGGTATATCCGGGGAGCTGTTTTTT.

The chain is built from TRBV9 and TRBJ1-1; no clear D gene. The CDR3 sequence is 15 residues long. Germline CDR1 and CDR2: SGDLS and YYNGEE. The V gene lost 3 bases and the J gene lost 1 base, with 13 bases spanning the gap. This chain's CDR3 is CASSGFGVGNTEAFF. For the CDR3, the DNA is TGTGCCAGCAGCGGGTTCGGGGTGGGGAACACTGAAGCTTTCTTT. The whole variable domain, filled in from reference TRBV9 and TRBJ1-1, reads DSGVTQTPKHLITATGQRVTLRCSPRSGDLSVYWYQQSLDQGLQFLIQYYNGEERAKGNILERFSAQQFPDLHSELNLSSLELGDSALYFCASSGFGVGNTEAFFGQGTRLTVV.

In this sample, this clone turned up a few times. V is TRBV6-4 and J is TRBJ2-7; 13 bases agree with TRBD2. The CDR3 has 14 amino acids. Looked up from germline, CDR1 is MRHNA and CDR2 is SNTAGT. V dropped 6 bases and J dropped 5; count of bases not matched to a gene: 4. CDR3: CASRRTSGSNEQYF. CDR3 DNA sequence: TGTGCCAGCAGAAGGACTAGCGGGAGCAACGAGCAGTACTTC.

The chain combines TRBV29-1 with TRBJ1-1; D not certain. V lost 5 bases and J 0 bases, leaving 4 bases between the germline ends. This CDR3 is 11 amino acids long. Germline loops: CDR1 SQVTM, CDR2 ANQGSEA. The CDR3 region is CSVPVNTEAFF. Here the CDR3 DNA reads TGCAGCGTTCCTGTGAACACTGAAGCTTTCTTT.

The chain carries TRBV21-1 and TRBJ2-2; the table's D call, TRBD2, was not checked against the DNA. TRBV21-1 constitutes a pseudogene. This CDR3 is 18 amino acids long. In DNA, the CDR3 is TGTGCCAGCAGCAACCGGTCAAGACCGGGACTCCTAGTCTGCGAGCTGTTTTTT. Translating gives CASSNRSRPGLLVCELFF.

This clone appeared a single time. As DNA, the CDR3 is TGTGCCAGCAGCCACCCCGACAGGCTGAACACCGGGGAGCTGTTTTTT. Translated: CASSHPDRLNTGELFF. The chain combines TRBV4-2 with TRBJ2-2, with D tentatively TRBD1 (6 bases). This CDR3 is 16 amino acids long. CDR1 LGHNA and CDR2 YNFKEQ come from the germline V gene. The V and J ends lost 3 bases and 1 base respectively, with 12 bases between them.

The rearrangement uses TRBV5-1 and TRBJ2-3; possible D gene TRBD2, 6 bases. This CDR3 has 14 amino acids. Germline CDR1 reads SGHRS; CDR2 reads YFSETQ. V dropped 0 bases and J dropped 8 bases, with 13 bases sitting between them. CDR3 nucleotide sequence: TGCGCCAGCAGCTTGGGGTCGGGAGCGGGTACGCAGTATTTT. Residues: CASSLGSGAGTQYF.

V and J are TRBV19 and TRBJ2-5; 14 nucleotides match TRBD2. Per the germline V gene, CDR1 is LNHDA and CDR2 is SQIVND (reference sequence). This CDR3 region has 15 residues. J was trimmed by 6 bases and V by 6 bases; bases with no gene match: 6. This CDR3 reads CASSQTSGRGKTQYF. CDR3 bases: TGTGCCAGTAGCCAGACTAGCGGGAGGGGTAAGACCCAGTACTTC.

The chain has TRBV7-3 and TRBJ2-1; TRBD2 might be the D (6 bases). V lost 3 bases, J lost 5 bases, and 17 bases lay in between. CDR1 is SGHTA and CDR2 is FQGTGA in the germline V gene. The CDR3 runs 16 residues. CDR3 in amino acids: CASSFPKEGRHNEQFF. The CDR3 region has the DNA TGTGCCAGCAGCTTCCCGAAGGAGGGGAGGCACAATGAGCAGTTCTTC.

The chain recombines TRBV5-1 with TRBJ1-2; 9 bases fit TRBD1. Germline V gene lookup returns CDR1 SGHRS and CDR2 YFSETQ. The CDR3 length is 15 residues. J lost 4 bases, V lost 5 bases, and 9 bases had no gene match. In nucleotides, the CDR3 is TGCGCCAGCAGGCCGACAGGGGGAACCTTCTATGGCTACACCTTC. Translation gives CASRPTGGTFYGYTF.

The chain links TRBV11-2 to TRBJ2-1; TRBD2 matches at 13 bases. Germline values: CDR1 SGHAT, CDR2 FQNNGV. J was trimmed by 10 bases and V by 2 bases; bases with no gene match: 11. The CDR3 covers 17 residues. The CDR3 nucleotides read TGTGCCAGCAGCTTATATCGGTGGGGACTAGCGGGACAAGAGCAGTTCTTC. Translating it yields CASSLYRWGLAGQEQFF.

This chain links TRBV30 with TRBJ2-3; 13 nucleotides align to TRBD2. Looked up from germline, CDR1 is GTSNPN and CDR2 is SVGIG (reference sequence). V gave up 6 bases and J gave up 5 bases; unmatched junction bases: 8. This CDR3 contains 15 residues. The CDR3 DNA sequence: TGTGCCTGTCCGGGGACTAGCGGGGCGGGAGATACGCAGTATTTT. Protein sequence: CACPGTSGAGDTQYF.

The rearrangement links TRBV4-1 to TRBJ2-3; D remains ambiguous. The ends were cut back, 0 bases at V and 2 bases at J, with 9 bases in the middle. Germline V gene data show CDR1 as MGHRA and CDR2 as YSYEKL. The CDR3 runs to 15 residues. Here the CDR3 DNA reads TGCGCCAGCAGCCAAGAGAGCCGCTACACAGATACGCAGTATTTT. This translates into CASSQESRYTDTQYF.